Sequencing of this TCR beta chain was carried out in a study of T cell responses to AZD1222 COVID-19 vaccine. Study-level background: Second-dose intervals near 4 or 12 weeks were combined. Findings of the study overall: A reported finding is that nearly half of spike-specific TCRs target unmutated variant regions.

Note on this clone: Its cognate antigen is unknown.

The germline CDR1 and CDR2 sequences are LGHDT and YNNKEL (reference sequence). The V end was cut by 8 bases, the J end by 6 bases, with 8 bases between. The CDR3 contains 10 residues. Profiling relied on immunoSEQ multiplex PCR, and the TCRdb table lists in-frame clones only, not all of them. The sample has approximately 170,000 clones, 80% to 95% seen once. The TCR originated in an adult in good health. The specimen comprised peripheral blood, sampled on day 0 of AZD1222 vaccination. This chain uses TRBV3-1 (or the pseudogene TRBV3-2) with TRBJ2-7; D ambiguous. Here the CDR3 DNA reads TGTGCCAGCGGCTTGGGCGAGCAGTACTTC. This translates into CASGLGEQYF.